Each of the 20 T cell receptor beta chains below was sequenced from the same sample in a study of control samples from healthy donors and cancer patients. Assay used: immunoSEQ multiplex PCR; TCRdb lists only in-frame clones, some missing. The profile shows roughly 400,000 clones, over 75% of them singletons. The source material was PBMCs. These TCRs come from a man in his forties with head and neck cancer.

The V call is TRBV7-2, the J call TRBJ2-2; a possible D gene is TRBD2 (5 bases). Germline values: CDR1 SGHTA, CDR2 FQGNSA. The V end was cut by 1 base, the J end by 4 bases, with 13 bases between. The CDR3 is 16 amino acids. In nucleotides, the CDR3 is TGTGCCAGCAGCTTAGTTGGGAGACCTATCACCGGGGAGCTGTTTTTT. Its protein is CASSLVGRPITGELFF.

The V gene is TRBV19, the J gene TRBJ1-2; 10 bases fit TRBD1. The CDR3 has 15 amino acids. Looked up from germline, CDR1 is LNHDA and CDR2 is SQIVND (reference sequence). V lost 5 bases and J lost 6; bases outside the gene matches: 9. The DNA for the CDR3 is TGTGCCAGTAGTTTGACGGGACAGGGGAGGGATGGCTACACCTTC. It codes for CASSLTGQGRDGYTF.

Concerning this clone itself: The same CDR3 can be traced to other DNA sequences in this sample. This rearrangement joins TRBV24-1 to TRBJ2-3, with TRBD2 identical over 12 bases. Germline values: CDR1 KGHDR, CDR2 SFDVKD. The junction had 2 bases not matched to a gene; V was cut back by 3 bases and J by 2 bases. This CDR3 spans 16 amino acids. This chain's CDR3 is CATSDTSGGSTDTQYF. The CDR3 nucleotides read TGTGCCACCAGTGATACTAGCGGGGGGTCCACAGATACGCAGTATTTT.

The V gene is TRBV12-5, the J gene TRBJ2-6; D unclear. The CDR3 contains 15 residues. Per the germline V gene, CDR1 is LGHNT and CDR2 is FRNRAP. Trimming cost V 2 bases and J 0 bases, with 5 bases left between them. CDR3 sequence (DNA): TGTGCTAGTGGTTTGTCGGCCTCTGGGGCCAACGTCCTGACTTTC. Its translation is CASGLSASGANVLTF.

This clone was recorded once. A read error is likely, as this CDR3 ends without the conserved phenylalanine or tryptophan. The rearrangement uses TRBV30 and TRBJ1-1; D might be TRBD1 (5 bases). Germline loops: CDR1 GTSNPN, CDR2 SVGIG (reference sequence). This CDR3 has 13 amino acids. V lost 4 bases and J lost 5, with 14 bases in between. The CDR3 loop reads CAWTWGGGTEAFS. CDR3 DNA: TGTGCCTGGACGTGGGGCGGAGGGACTGAAGCTTTCTCT.

The chain recombines TRBV4-1 with TRBJ2-7; D gene ambiguous. Germline V gene lookup returns CDR1 MGHRA and CDR2 YSYEKL. Trimming cost V 1 base and J 3 bases, with 22 bases left between them. The CDR3 length is 18 residues. The CDR3 reads CASSQGIWVAGSYYEQYF. The CDR3 DNA reads TGCGCCAGCAGCCAAGGGATCTGGGTTGCCGGGTCATACTACGAGCAGTACTTC.

CDR3 region: CASINNRGNTEAFF. The CDR3 DNA follows: TGTGCCAGCATCAATAACCGAGGGAACACTGAAGCTTTCTTT. The rearrangement joins TRBV2 to TRBJ1-1; no reliable D call. The ends were cut back, 7 bases at V and 1 base at J, with 13 bases in the middle. This CDR3 is built from 14 residues. Germline CDR1 and CDR2: SNHLY and FYNNEI.

This rearrangement joins TRBV7-9 to TRBJ2-1, with D hard to call. The CDR3 has 14 amino acids. CDR1 and CDR2 (germline): SEHNR, FQNEAQ (reference sequence). Trimming pared 4 bases from V and 3 bases from J, leaving 10 bases between. CDR3 nucleotides: TGTGCCAGCAGCTCAACAGCCCACTACAATGAGCAGTTCTTC. Protein sequence: CASSSTAHYNEQFF.

Notes on this clone: The sample carries other DNA sequences with the same CDR3. The chain couples TRBV20-1 to TRBJ2-7; D unresolved. V lost 3 bases, J lost 2 bases, and 5 bases lay in between. CDR1 and CDR2 from the germline V gene are DFQATT and SNEGSKA (reference sequence). This CDR3 is 11 amino acids long. CDR3: CSARDPYEQYF. The CDR3 DNA is TGCAGTGCTAGGGATCCCTACGAGCAGTACTTC.

This chain connects TRBV27 to TRBJ2-5; D uncertain. V shed 5 bases and J shed 5 bases, with 18 bases lying between them. Germline loops: CDR1 MNHEY, CDR2 SMNVEV (reference sequence). This CDR3 comprises 15 residues. CDR3 nucleotides: TGTGCCAGCAGTCCCGGTGTGGGCTCCCGGGAGACCCAGTACTTC. Amino acid sequence: CASSPGVGSRETQYF.

The rearrangement joins TRBV28 to TRBJ2-7, with D maybe TRBD1 (5 bases). The germline gives CDR1 MDHEN, CDR2 SYDVKM. The CDR3 consists of 12 residues. Trimming took off 7 bases at V and 2 bases at J, with 9 bases between the two ends. The CDR3 here is CASNDSAYEQYF. In DNA, the CDR3 is TGTGCCAGCAATGACAGCGCCTACGAGCAGTACTTC.

This chain links TRBV13 with TRBJ1-6; 7 bases line up with TRBD1. Germline lookup yields CDR1 PRHDT and CDR2 FYEKMQ (reference sequence). This CDR3 contains 15 residues. After removal of 3 bases from V and 4 bases from J, the junction contained 3 bases not matched to a gene. Here the CDR3 reads CASSFGTEYNSPLHF. The CDR3 nucleotides are TGTGCCAGCAGCTTCGGGACAGAATATAATTCACCCCTCCACTTT.

V gene TRBV7-2 combines with J gene TRBJ1-6, with a possible D match to TRBD1 (5 bases). This CDR3 region has 14 residues. Germline lookup yields CDR1 SGHTA and CDR2 FQGNSA. The germline V and J ends were trimmed by 6 bases and 9 bases, with 15 bases remaining between them. The CDR3 region has the DNA TGTGCCAGCAGGACCGGGACTTTGGGTTCACCCCTCCACTTT. Translating it yields CASRTGTLGSPLHF.

The chain uses TRBV27 and TRBJ2-7, with a weak D call TRBD1 (6 bases). Trimming removed 1 base at V and 5 bases at J, with 9 bases between. CDR1 is MNHEY, CDR2 SMNVEV, per germline (reference sequence). This CDR3 contains 13 residues. The CDR3 DNA is TGTGCCAGCAGTTTATTATCAGGGGACGAGCAGTACTTC. It specifies CASSLLSGDEQYF.

The rearrangement links TRBV18 to TRBJ1-5; D is ambiguous. V dropped 8 bases and J dropped 5 bases, with 4 bases sitting between them. CDR3 size: 10 residues. Germline V gene sequence: CDR1 KGHSH, CDR2 LQKENI. CDR3 DNA: TGTGCCAGCGGCGATCAGCCCCAGCATTTT. Residues: CASGDQPQHF.

The chain uses TRBV19 and TRBJ1-3; 11 bases align to TRBD1. The V gene end was trimmed by 4 bases and the J gene end by 7 bases; junction bases not matched to a gene: 3. Germline CDR1 reads LNHDA; CDR2 reads SQIVND (reference sequence). The CDR3 covers 14 residues. The CDR3 region has the DNA TGTGCCAGTAGTACCCGGGACAGGGGGAACACCATATATTTT. This codes for CASSTRDRGNTIYF.

As regards this clone: The junction and the germline gene differ at one end; a read error may be behind it. V is TRBV19 and J is TRBJ2-2; tentative D call: TRBD2 (5 bases). The CDR3 spans 16 residues. Germline V gene data show CDR1 as LNHDA and CDR2 as SQIVND (reference sequence). The DNA for the CDR3 is TGTGCCAGTAGTATAGATCGGCGCAGCAACACCGGGGAGCCGTTTTTT. This encodes CASSIDRRSNTGEPFF.

This clone was found a few times. In DNA form, the CDR3 reads TGTGCCAGCAGTACCCGGACAGGGGACTATGGCTACACCTTC. This sequence encodes CASSTRTGDYGYTF. The genes are TRBV28 and TRBJ1-2, with 9 bases that match TRBD1. Trimming took 5 bases from V and 3 from J; bases not matched to a gene: 4. The CDR3 is made up of 14 amino acids. Germline values: CDR1 MDHEN, CDR2 SYDVKM.

The genes are TRBV9 and TRBJ1-1; 9 nucleotides agree with TRBD1. From germline, CDR1 is SGDLS and CDR2 YYNGEE. V shed 3 bases and J 3 bases; nucleotides not matched to a gene: 15. The CDR3 consists of 18 residues. CDR3 loop: CASSGRGGGQGVYTEAFF. CDR3 DNA sequence: TGTGCCAGCAGCGGGAGGGGAGGGGGACAGGGCGTCTACACTGAAGCTTTCTTT.

This clone appeared a single time. This sample also contains other DNA sequences that code for the same CDR3. The chain has TRBV6-2 or TRBV6-3 and TRBJ2-2, with D hard to call. The CDR3 is 14 amino acids. Trimming removed 0 bases from V and 5 bases from J, with 7 bases in between. The germline V gene has CDR1 MNHEY and CDR2 SVGEGT. The CDR3 reads CASSYSPGTGELFF. The CDR3 DNA follows: TGTGCCAGCAGTTACTCCCCCGGGACCGGGGAGCTGTTTTTT.